This T cell receptor beta chain was sequenced in a study of blood T cell repertoires in COVID-19 (TCRdb year 2020). Concerning the study at large: The collaborator samples originated in the United States, Italy and Spain and spanned the acute and convalescent phases of COVID-19. The dataset comprised deeply sampled blood TCRbeta repertoires from subjects exposed to, actively infected with, or recovered from COVID-19. The prospective study material was composed of cDNA or gDNA derived from T cells, B-cell-depleted T cells, or PBMCs. HLA class I and class II types, where available, came from metadata supplied by the sample provider rather than from assay-based typing. Samples came from the ongoing ImmuneRACE study (first 160 participants) plus 1,254 subjects from 6 global collaborators. Nearly every sample came with metadata listing a de-identified subject ID, COVID-19 status, age in years and sex. The repertoires were released in a freely available public database meant as a resource for research on the immune response to SARS-CoV-2.

Paper-wide results and their limitations: The amount of clinical and demographic metadata varied by source and participant and was provided uncurated.

From cysteine to phenylalanine, the CDR3 is 18 amino acids long. Kept here is only the CDR3 DNA, which spans 54 bases and is read in frame from base 1. V is shortened by 1 base, J by 6 bases, and the region joining them spans 24 bases. The germline V gene (reference sequence) supplies CDR1 LNHNV and CDR2 YYDKDF. Concerning this clone itself: Its antigen is currently not known. It has no much larger one-base neighbor in the sample; base qualities were not kept.

TCRbeta CDR3 regions were amplified from genomic DNA by means of the immunoSEQ Assay, a bias-controlled multiplex PCR. From the authors' description of their analysis: Within the assay, amplification of reference gene primers was used to estimate how many nucleated cells each sample contained. To quantify the absolute abundance of each unique TCRbeta CDR3 rearrangement, sequence reads were collapsed and filtered. For each sample, productive Simpson clonality was calculated as the square root of Simpson's diversity index across productive rearrangements. TCRdb mirrors the immuneACCESS table, restricted to in-frame sequences. Some clones are absent from its copies; in checked studies, under half trace to an unresolved V gene, and the reason for the others is unknown. V, J and clone size were drawn from that table, and D and trimming were deduced from the DNA. This sample is represented by some 83,000 clones; around 80% of them were singletons. The top ten clonotypes cover 4.5% to 7% of the sample.

Collaborating institutions collected whole blood in K2EDTA tubes following their own protocols. For TCRbeta analysis, collaborators shipped samples as frozen whole blood, isolated PBMCs, or DNA extracted from either of those sample types. The receptor was derived from a man aged 60 to 69 with active or convalescent COVID-19. The sequencing input was peripheral blood. Recombination joined TRBV15 with TRBJ1-1; TRBD1 could be the D gene, as 5 bases match. The DNA sequence follows: TGTGCCACCAGCAGAGCTTACCCGGCAGGGAAGGGGTTCGCTGAAGCTTTCTTT. Translated, it gives CATSRAYPAGKGFAEAFF.